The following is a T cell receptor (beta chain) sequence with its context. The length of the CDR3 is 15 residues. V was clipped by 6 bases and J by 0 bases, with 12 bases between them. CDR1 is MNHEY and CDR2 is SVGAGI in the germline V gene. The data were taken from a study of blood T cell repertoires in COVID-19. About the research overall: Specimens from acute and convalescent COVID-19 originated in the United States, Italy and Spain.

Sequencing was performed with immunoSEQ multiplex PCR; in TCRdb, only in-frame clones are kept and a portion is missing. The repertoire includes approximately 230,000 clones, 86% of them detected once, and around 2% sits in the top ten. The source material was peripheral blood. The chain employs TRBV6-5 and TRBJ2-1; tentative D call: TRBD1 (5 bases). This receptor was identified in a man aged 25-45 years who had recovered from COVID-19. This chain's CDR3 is CASSRQRSSYNEQFF. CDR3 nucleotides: TGTGCCAGCAGCCGACAGAGGAGCTCCTACAATGAGCAGTTCTTC.